This TCR beta chain was found in a study of blood T cell repertoires in COVID-19. Authors' processing steps: The assay estimated nucleated cells by amplifying reference gene primers. The repertoire was sequenced with immunoSEQ multiplex PCR; TCRdb's copy has only in-frame clones and lacks some. The D gene and trimming were derived from the DNA, and the V and J assignments and clone size from that table. The sample yields roughly 260,000 clones, 80% to 95% seen once. Germline CDR1 SGHDT, CDR2 YYEEEE. V was pared by 3 bases and J by 1 base, with 9 bases of the junction left unmatched. This CDR3 spans 17 amino acids.

The sequenced sample consisted of peripheral blood. This clonotype was obtained from a person in their late teens or twenties with COVID-19, enrolled during active disease. The chain links TRBV5-6 to TRBJ1-2, with 10 bases identical to TRBD1. CDR3 coding DNA: TGTGCCAGCAGCTCCCTTGACGGGACAGGGGTTAACTATGGCTACACCTTC. It is translated as CASSSLDGTGVNYGYTF.